This T cell receptor beta chain was captured by sequencing in a study of blood T cells in healthy people across ages. Study observations and caveats: Both higher diversity and more naive CD4+ cells marked long-lived donors when set against aged donors. The unsorted PBMCs prevented any conclusive comparison of naive versus antigen-experienced cells.

Using a J-beta primer mix together with a sample-barcoded 5' primer, a second PCR was run for 7 to 11 cycles. TCRdb ran MiXCR on the 5' RACE reads and lists one entry per CDR3 protein. The sample records 550,000 to 700,000 distinct CDR3 sequences, 25% to 30% being singletons. As for this clonotype: Its cognate antigen is unknown.

Per the germline V gene, CDR1 is SQVTM and CDR2 is ANQGSEA. The CDR3 covers 15 residues. The donors, all healthy, were Caucasians living in Russia, aged roughly 6 to 90. The rearrangement links TRBV29-1 to TRBJ2-5, with TRBD1 matching over 9 bases. The J call may be wrong; the DNA end is better matched by TRBJ2-7. This receptor was taken from a woman in her 70s in good health. Source material: blood. CDR3 DNA sequence: TGCAGCGCCCGGGGACAGGGCACCGGCTACTACGAGCAGTACTTC. Its translation is CSARGQGTGYYEQYF.